This TCR beta chain was captured in a study of multiple sclerosis patients with progressive multifocal leukoencephalopathy. This was a survey-level run. Profiled with immunoSEQ multiplex PCR; TCRdb holds only in-frame clones, not every one. The repertoire holds around 27,000 clones, with almost 90% as singletons. The time point here: around eleven months of natalizumab therapy. Study conclusions and caveats: Most PML patients had lower entropy, suggesting less diverse TRB repertoires. No common TRBV or TRBJ usage or pairing appeared at PML. Whether JC virus or general immunocompromise explains the findings remained unclear.

As regards this clone: Its antigen is still unknown.

The sequences come from PBMCs, collected from a patient treated with natalizumab. This TCR came from a human donor with multiple sclerosis.

The CDR3 coding sequence is TGTGCCAGCAGCGCCATCCCCTCGAACTATGGCTACACCTTC. Its protein is CASSAIPSNYGYTF. This chain joins TRBV11-2 and TRBJ1-2; no reliable D call. The ends were cut back, 5 bases at V and 2 bases at J, with 12 bases in the middle. This CDR3 has 14 residues. Germline V lookup: CDR1 SGHAT, CDR2 FQNNGV.